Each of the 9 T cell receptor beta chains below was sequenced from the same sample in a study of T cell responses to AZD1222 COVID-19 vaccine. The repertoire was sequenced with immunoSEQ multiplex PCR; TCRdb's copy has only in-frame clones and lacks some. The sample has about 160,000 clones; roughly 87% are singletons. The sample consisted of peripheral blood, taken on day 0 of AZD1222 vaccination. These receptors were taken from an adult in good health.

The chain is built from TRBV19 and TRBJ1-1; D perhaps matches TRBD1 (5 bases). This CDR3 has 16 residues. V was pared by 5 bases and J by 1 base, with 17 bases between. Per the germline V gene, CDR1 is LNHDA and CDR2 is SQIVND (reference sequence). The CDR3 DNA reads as TGTGCCAGTAGTCGGGCCAGGGAGGTCGGGAACACTGAAGCTTTCTTT. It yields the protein CASSRAREVGNTEAFF.

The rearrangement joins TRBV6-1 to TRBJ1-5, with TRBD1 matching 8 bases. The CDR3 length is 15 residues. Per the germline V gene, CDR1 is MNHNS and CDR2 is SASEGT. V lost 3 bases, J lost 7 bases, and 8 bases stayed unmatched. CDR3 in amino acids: CASSDGQGANQPQHF. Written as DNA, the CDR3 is TGTGCCAGCAGTGACGGGCAGGGGGCCAACCAGCCCCAGCATTTT.

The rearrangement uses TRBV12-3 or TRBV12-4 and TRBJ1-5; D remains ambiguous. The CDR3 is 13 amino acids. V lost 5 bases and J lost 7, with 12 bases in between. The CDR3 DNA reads TGTGCCAGCAGTCTCACGGGGAGGCAGCCCCAGCATTTT. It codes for CASSLTGRQPQHF.

The CDR3 loop is CASSFRQDTQYF. CDR3 sequence (DNA): TGTGCCAGCAGCTTCAGGCAGGATACGCAGTATTTT. The chain uses TRBV7-9 and TRBJ2-3; D uncertain. From germline, CDR1 is SEHNR and CDR2 FQNEAQ (reference sequence). The CDR3 is 12 amino acids. Trimming stripped 3 bases from V and 6 bases from J, with 7 bases between.

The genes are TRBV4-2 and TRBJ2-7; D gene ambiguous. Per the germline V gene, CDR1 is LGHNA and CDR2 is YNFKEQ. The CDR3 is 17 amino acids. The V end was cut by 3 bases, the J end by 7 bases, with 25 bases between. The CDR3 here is CASSHPLVGAFPREQYF. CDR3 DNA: TGTGCCAGCAGCCACCCACTTGTGGGTGCCTTTCCACGGGAGCAGTACTTC.

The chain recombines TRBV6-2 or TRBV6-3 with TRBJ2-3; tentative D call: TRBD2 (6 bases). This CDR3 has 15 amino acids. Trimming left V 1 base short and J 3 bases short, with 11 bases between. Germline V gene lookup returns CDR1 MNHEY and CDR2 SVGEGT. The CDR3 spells CASSYFFGRTDTQYF. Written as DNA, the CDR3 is TGTGCCAGCAGTTACTTCTTCGGGAGAACAGATACGCAGTATTTT.

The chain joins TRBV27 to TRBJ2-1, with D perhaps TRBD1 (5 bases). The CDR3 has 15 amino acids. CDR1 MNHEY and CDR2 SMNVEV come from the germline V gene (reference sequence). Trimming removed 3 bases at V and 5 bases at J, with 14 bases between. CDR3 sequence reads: CASSFSETANNEQFF. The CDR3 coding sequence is TGTGCCAGCAGTTTCAGTGAGACAGCCAACAATGAGCAGTTCTTC.

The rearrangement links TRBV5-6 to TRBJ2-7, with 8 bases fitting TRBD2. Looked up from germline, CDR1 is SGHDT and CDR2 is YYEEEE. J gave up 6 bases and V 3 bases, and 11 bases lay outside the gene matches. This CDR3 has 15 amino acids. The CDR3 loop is CASSWGKRELLEQYF. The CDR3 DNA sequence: TGTGCCAGCAGCTGGGGGAAGCGGGAGTTGCTCGAGCAGTACTTC.

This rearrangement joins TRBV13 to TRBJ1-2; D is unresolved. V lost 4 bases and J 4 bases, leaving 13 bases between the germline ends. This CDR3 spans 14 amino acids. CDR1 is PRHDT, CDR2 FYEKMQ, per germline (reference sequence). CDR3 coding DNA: TGTGCCAGCAGCTCTCGCCTGGACGGCTATGGCTACACCTTC. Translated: CASSSRLDGYGYTF.